These 30 T cell receptor beta chains were sequenced from one sample in a study of T cell responses to AZD1222 COVID-19 vaccine. Some clones are missing from TCRdb's copy, which holds only in-frame ones; the method was immunoSEQ multiplex PCR. The sample gives more than 75,000 clones, approximately 90% of which show up once; around 5% is in the top ten. The source was peripheral blood, collected on day 0 of AZD1222 vaccination. The origin of the receptors is an adult in good health.

The rearrangement links TRBV5-1 to TRBJ1-6; TRBD1 is a possible D gene (5 bases). The CDR3 spans 14 residues. The ends were cut back, 0 bases at V and 10 bases at J, with 11 bases in the middle. Germline V gene lookup returns CDR1 SGHRS and CDR2 YFSETQ. The CDR3 reads CASSLALGESPLHF. CDR3 sequence (DNA): TGCGCCAGCAGCTTGGCCCTGGGGGAATCACCCCTCCACTTT. Supplemented by reference TRBV5-1 and TRBJ1-6, the full variable domain reads KAGVTQTPRYLIKTRGQQVTLSCSPISGHRSVSWYQQTPGQGLQFLFEYFSETQRNKGNFPGRFSGRQFSNSRSEMNVSTLELGDSALYLCASSLALGESPLHFGNGTRLTVT.

This clone was counted only a few times. This CDR3 is CAWSVRGNIQYF. The DNA for the CDR3 is TGTGCCTGGAGTGTTCGGGGAAACATTCAGTACTTC. This chain joins TRBV30 and TRBJ2-4; possible D gene TRBD2, 5 bases. The CDR3 contains 12 residues. CDR1 and CDR2 from the germline V gene are GTSNPN and SVGIG (reference sequence). The V and J ends lost 0 bases and 6 bases respectively, with 6 bases between them.

The chain joins TRBV28 to TRBJ1-6; a possible D gene is TRBD1 (5 bases). The V end was cut by 2 bases, the J end by 10 bases, with 12 bases between. The CDR3 sequence is 14 residues long. The germline V gene encodes CDR1 MDHEN and CDR2 SYDVKM. CDR3 in amino acids: CASSLRPGRSPLHF. For the CDR3, the DNA is TGTGCCAGCAGTTTAAGGCCAGGGAGGTCACCCCTCCACTTT.

The rearrangement uses TRBV28 and TRBJ1-6; 10 bases line up with TRBD1. The germline V gene encodes CDR1 MDHEN and CDR2 SYDVKM. With V trimmed by 3 bases and J by 5 bases, 4 bases remained unmatched. This CDR3 contains 16 residues. This chain's CDR3 is CASSFIGQGDNSPLHF. The CDR3 nucleotides are TGTGCCAGCAGTTTTATTGGACAGGGGGATAATTCACCCCTCCACTTT.

The chain links TRBV5-1 to TRBJ2-1; D possibly matches TRBD1 or TRBD2 (5 bases each). Germline V gene lookup returns CDR1 SGHRS and CDR2 YFSETQ. The CDR3 runs 14 residues. V was pared by 7 bases and J by 4 bases, with 15 bases between. CDR3: CASHQRDLYNEQFF. The CDR3 DNA reads TGCGCCAGCCACCAGAGGGACCTTTACAATGAGCAGTTCTTC.

The chain uses TRBV25-1 and TRBJ1-2; the D is unclear. This CDR3 has 15 amino acids. Germline V gene sequence: CDR1 MGHDK, CDR2 SYGVNS. V lost 2 bases to trimming and J lost 5 bases, with 15 bases between them. CDR3 nucleotide sequence: TGTGCCAGCAGTGAACTAGAGGGTCCCGTGTATGGCTACACCTTC. Its translation: CASSELEGPVYGYTF.

The gene calls are TRBV28 and TRBJ1-1; perhaps TRBD1 as D (6 bases). The germline V gene encodes CDR1 MDHEN and CDR2 SYDVKM. CDR3 length: 17 amino acids. V lost 2 bases, J lost 4 bases, and 20 bases lay in between. Written as DNA, the CDR3 is TGTGCCAGCAGTTTACCCCTTGGCGCAGGGGCAACCACTGAAGCTTTCTTT. Translating gives CASSLPLGAGATTEAFF.

The genes are TRBV19 and TRBJ2-5, with unresolved D. Germline CDR1 and CDR2: LNHDA and SQIVND (reference sequence). The CDR3 covers 14 residues. V was pared by 3 bases and J by 7 bases, with 15 bases between. In DNA, the CDR3 is TGTGCCAGTAGTATTAGGGCAGCTGAAGCGACCCAGTACTTC. Its translation: CASSIRAAEATQYF. The full variable domain, rest sourced from reference TRBV19 and TRBJ2-5, is DGGITQSPKYLFRKEGQNVTLSCEQNLNHDAMYWYRQDPGQGLRLIYYSQIVNDFQKGDIAEGYSVSREKKESFPLTVTSAQKNPTAFYLCASSIRAAEATQYFGPGTRLLVL.

The rearrangement links TRBV7-8 to TRBJ1-5; the D is unclear. CDR1 is SGHVS, CDR2 FQNEAQ, per germline. The CDR3 is 15 residues long. V was clipped by 1 base and J by 6 bases, with 13 bases between them. CDR3 nucleotides: TGTGCCAGCAGCTTAGGTATCTACGGTACTCAGCCCCAGCATTTT. This codes for CASSLGIYGTQPQHF.

The DNA of the CDR3 is TGTGCCAGCTCACAGGGCGGGGAGCTGTTTTTT. Residues: CASSQGGELFF. J is TRBJ2-2 and V is TRBV18; the D is unclear. The germline gives CDR1 KGHSH, CDR2 LQKENI. Trimming left V 4 bases short and J 7 bases short, with 4 bases between. The CDR3 has 11 amino acids.

The CDR3 nucleotides read TGTGCCAGCAGTCCGCGCTTTTGGGCCTTCTACGAGCAGTACTTC. Translating gives CASSPRFWAFYEQYF. This chain uses TRBV27 with TRBJ2-7; D remains ambiguous. The length of the CDR3 is 15 residues. Germline loops: CDR1 MNHEY, CDR2 SMNVEV (reference sequence). V was trimmed by 5 bases and J by 3 bases, leaving 17 bases between them.

V is TRBV9 and J is TRBJ1-1; unclear D gene. Germline lookup yields CDR1 SGDLS and CDR2 YYNGEE. Between the trimmed V and J ends, which lost 0 bases and 7 bases, there was a span of 10 bases. CDR3 size: 13 residues. CDR3 region: CASSVGYGNEAFF. CDR3 nucleotide sequence: TGTGCCAGCAGCGTAGGGTACGGGAATGAAGCTTTCTTT. Supplemented by reference TRBV9 and TRBJ1-1, the full variable domain reads DSGVTQTPKHLITATGQRVTLRCSPRSGDLSVYWYQQSLDQGLQFLIQYYNGEERAKGNILERFSAQQFPDLHSELNLSSLELGDSALYFCASSVGYGNEAFFGQGTRLTVV.

This clone was recorded once. This sequence joins TRBV10-2 and TRBJ2-1; 7 bases line up with TRBD2. Germline assignment: CDR1 WSHSY and CDR2 SAAADI. V gave up 3 bases and J gave up 4 bases; unmatched junction bases: 3. The CDR3 runs to 14 residues. The CDR3 nucleotides read TGCGCCAGCAGTGACCTAGCGGCTTACAATGAGCAGTTCTTC. As protein: CASSDLAAYNEQFF.

The chain is built from TRBV6-2 or TRBV6-3 and TRBJ2-7; possibly TRBD1 or TRBD2 for D (6 bases each). In germline, CDR1 is MNHEY, CDR2 SVGEGT. V gave up 0 bases and J gave up 1 base, with 10 bases separating them. The CDR3 runs to 15 residues. The CDR3 DNA reads TGTGCCAGCAGTTACTCCGGAGGGGGGTCCTACGAGCAGTACTTC. Encoded protein: CASSYSGGGSYEQYF.

V usage is TRBV5-4 and J usage is TRBJ2-5; unclear D gene. The CDR3 length is 13 residues. CDR1 SGHNT and CDR2 YYREEE come from the germline V gene (reference sequence). Trimming pared 0 bases from V and 7 bases from J, leaving 10 bases between. The chain's CDR3 is CASSLGGRSTQYF. CDR3 in DNA: TGTGCCAGCAGCTTGGGTGGGCGATCGACCCAGTACTTC. The full variable domain, rest sourced from reference TRBV5-4 and TRBJ2-5, is ETGVTQSPTHLIKTRGQQVTLRCSSQSGHNTVSWYQQALGQGPQFIFQYYREEENGRGNFPPRFSGLQFPNYSSELNVNALELDDSALYLCASSLGGRSTQYFGPGTRLLVL.

This clone occurred once. The V gene is TRBV29-1, the J gene TRBJ2-3, with 8 bases matching TRBD2. The CDR3 is 15 residues long. Germline lookup yields CDR1 SQVTM and CDR2 ANQGSEA. J lost 1 base, V lost 2 bases, and 5 bases had no gene match. CDR3 amino acids: CSVELLAGRTDTQYF. The CDR3 nucleotides are TGCAGCGTTGAATTGTTAGCGGGGCGCACAGATACGCAGTATTTT.

The chain has TRBV3-1 (or the pseudogene TRBV3-2) and TRBJ2-1; D call uncertain. Germline CDR1 LGHDT, CDR2 YNNKEL (reference sequence). The V end was cut by 3 bases, the J end by 0 bases, with 9 bases between. The CDR3 extends over 15 amino acids. As DNA, the CDR3 is TGTGCCAGCAGCCAGACACGTAGCTCCTACAATGAGCAGTTCTTC. This encodes CASSQTRSSYNEQFF.

The rearrangement uses TRBV28 and TRBJ2-3; weak D call: TRBD2 (5 bases). The V end was cut by 7 bases, the J end by 1 base, with 15 bases between. Looked up from germline, CDR1 is MDHEN and CDR2 is SYDVKM. CDR3 length: 15 residues. The CDR3: CASTPQRSRTDTQYF. Written as DNA, the CDR3 is TGTGCCAGCACCCCTCAGCGGAGCCGCACAGATACGCAGTATTTT.

This rearrangement joins TRBV18 to TRBJ2-2; D remains unclear. V shed 8 bases and J shed 8 bases, with 18 bases lying between them. CDR3 length equals 14 residues. CDR1 and CDR2 from the germline V gene are KGHSH and LQKENI. CDR3 amino acids: CASVTRIAGGELFF. Here the CDR3 DNA reads TGTGCCAGCGTCACCCGTATCGCTGGGGGGGAGCTGTTTTTT.

This chain joins TRBV4-1 and TRBJ1-6; possibly TRBD1 for D (5 bases). CDR1 is MGHRA, CDR2 YSYEKL, per germline. This CDR3 has 16 residues. V shed 0 bases and J shed 5 bases, with 11 bases lying between them. CDR3 protein: CASSQDGDSDNSPLHF. Here the CDR3 DNA reads TGCGCCAGCAGCCAAGACGGAGACAGTGATAATTCACCCCTCCACTTT.

The gene calls are TRBV19 and TRBJ1-4; TRBD1 matches 8 bases. Germline lookup yields CDR1 LNHDA and CDR2 SQIVND (reference sequence). The CDR3 consists of 14 residues. J gave up 2 bases and V 6 bases, and 2 bases lay outside the gene matches. This chain's CDR3 is CASSWTGTNEKLFF. CDR3 DNA: TGTGCCAGTAGCTGGACAGGGACTAATGAAAAACTGTTTTTT.

The chain uses TRBV15 and TRBJ1-4; D is ambiguous. The CDR3 extends over 14 amino acids. Germline assignment: CDR1 LNHNV and CDR2 YYDKDF (reference sequence). V lost 0 bases and J lost 3, with 5 bases in between. The DNA for the CDR3 is TGTGCCACCAGCAGAGACAGCTCTAATGAAAAACTGTTTTTT. It specifies CATSRDSSNEKLFF.

The chain carries TRBV5-1 and TRBJ2-1, with TRBD1 matching 11 bases. This CDR3 has 15 amino acids. CDR1 is SGHRS and CDR2 is YFSETQ in the germline V gene. Germline trimming cut 4 bases from V and 12 bases from J; bases unmatched to any gene: 12. CDR3 residues: CASSLGTGGARGQFF. CDR3 bases: TGCGCCAGCAGCCTCGGGACAGGGGGTGCGCGTGGGCAGTTCTTC.

V usage is TRBV27 and J usage is TRBJ1-4; D gene uncertain. This CDR3 contains 13 residues. V was shortened by 5 bases and J by 4 bases, with 8 bases between the two germline ends. Germline CDR1 MNHEY, CDR2 SMNVEV (reference sequence). CDR3 nucleotides: TGTGCCAGCAGTCCCCGAGTTAATGAAAAACTGTTTTTT. It codes for CASSPRVNEKLFF.

This chain uses TRBV29-1 with TRBJ1-1, with D unclear. The CDR3 covers 12 residues. The germline V gene has CDR1 SQVTM and CDR2 ANQGSEA. Trimming removed 6 bases at V and 2 bases at J, with 10 bases between. The CDR3 DNA reads TGCAGCGTCCAAAATCATAACACTGAAGCTTTCTTT. The encoded protein is CSVQNHNTEAFF.

The chain employs TRBV27 and TRBJ2-7, with 14 positions matching TRBD2. V lost 5 bases and J lost 4; bases outside the gene matches: 13. The germline gives CDR1 MNHEY, CDR2 SMNVEV (reference sequence). The CDR3 runs to 18 residues. In nucleotides, the CDR3 is TGTGCCAGCAGTCTTTTCGGGACTAGCGGGAGTTTGGGGTACGAGCAGTACTTC. Translated: CASSLFGTSGSLGYEQYF.

This chain uses TRBV28 with TRBJ2-7; 8 bases agree with TRBD1. The V gene end was trimmed by 6 bases and the J gene end by 2 bases; junction bases not matched to a gene: 6. Germline lookup yields CDR1 MDHEN and CDR2 SYDVKM. The CDR3 has 14 residues. CDR3 DNA: TGTGCCAGCAGGTCCCCGGACAGGGCCTACGAGCAGTACTTC. Translation: CASRSPDRAYEQYF.

V is TRBV13 and J is TRBJ1-6, with D uncertain. The CDR3 consists of 14 residues. Germline V CDR1 and CDR2: PRHDT, FYEKMQ (reference sequence). V lost 2 bases and J 7 bases, leaving 9 bases between the germline ends. DNA of the CDR3: TGTGCCAGCAGCTTATACACGGAGAATTCACCCCTCCACTTT. It codes for CASSLYTENSPLHF.

The CDR3 sequence is CASSLRAAQSNQPQHF. CDR3 sequence (DNA): TGTGCCAGCAGCTTGAGAGCAGCACAGAGCAATCAGCCCCAGCATTTT. This rearrangement joins TRBV5-5 to TRBJ1-5; D ambiguous. Germline V gene data show CDR1 as SGHKS and CDR2 as YYEKEE (reference sequence). The CDR3 has 16 residues. V gave up 1 base and J gave up 1 base, with 12 bases separating them.

The rearrangement joins TRBV29-1 to TRBJ2-1; TRBD2 agrees at 12 bases. The germline V gene encodes CDR1 SQVTM and CDR2 ANQGSEA. J lost 1 base, V lost 4 bases, and 11 bases had no gene match. This CDR3 is 18 amino acids long. The CDR3 spells CSVVGRQTSGGSYNEQFF. In DNA form, the CDR3 reads TGCAGCGTTGTCGGCAGACAAACTAGCGGGGGGTCCTACAATGAGCAGTTCTTC.